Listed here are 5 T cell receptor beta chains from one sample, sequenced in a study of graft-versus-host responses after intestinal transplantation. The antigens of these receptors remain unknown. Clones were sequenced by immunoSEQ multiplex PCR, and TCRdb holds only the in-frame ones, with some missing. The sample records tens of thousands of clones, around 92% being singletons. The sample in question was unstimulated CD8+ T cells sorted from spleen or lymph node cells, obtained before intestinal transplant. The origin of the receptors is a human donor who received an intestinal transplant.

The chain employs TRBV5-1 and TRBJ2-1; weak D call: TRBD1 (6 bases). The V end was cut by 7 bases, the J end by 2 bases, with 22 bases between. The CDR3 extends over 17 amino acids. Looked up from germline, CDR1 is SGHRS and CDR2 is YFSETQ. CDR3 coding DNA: TGCGCCAGCTGCCTCAATGCAGGGACAACTACCTACAATGAGCAGTTCTTC. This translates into CASCLNAGTTTYNEQFF.

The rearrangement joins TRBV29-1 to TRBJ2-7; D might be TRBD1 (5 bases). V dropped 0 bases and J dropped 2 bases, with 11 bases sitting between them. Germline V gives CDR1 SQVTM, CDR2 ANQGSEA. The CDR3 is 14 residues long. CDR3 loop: CSVEDGAGTYEQYF. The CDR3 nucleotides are TGCAGCGTTGAAGATGGTGCAGGGACCTACGAGCAGTACTTC.

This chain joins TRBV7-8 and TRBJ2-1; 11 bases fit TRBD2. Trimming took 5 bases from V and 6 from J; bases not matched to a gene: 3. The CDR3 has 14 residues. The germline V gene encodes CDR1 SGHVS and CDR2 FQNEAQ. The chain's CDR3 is CASSLGTSGNEQFF. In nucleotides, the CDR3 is TGTGCCAGCAGCCTCGGGACTAGCGGCAATGAGCAGTTCTTC.

The CDR3 DNA reads as TGTGCCAGCAGCCCACCATCAGGGGGCGCGGAGACCCAGTACTTC. Its translation: CASSPPSGGAETQYF. J is TRBJ2-5 and V is TRBV11-2, with 8 bases matching TRBD1. With 5 bases clipped from V and 5 bases from J, the junction kept 10 bases outside the gene matches. The CDR3 runs to 15 residues. Germline V gene sequence: CDR1 SGHAT, CDR2 FQNNGV.

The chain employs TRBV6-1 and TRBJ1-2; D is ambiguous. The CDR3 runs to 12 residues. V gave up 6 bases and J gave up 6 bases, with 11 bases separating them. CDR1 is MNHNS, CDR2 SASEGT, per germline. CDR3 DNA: TGTGCCAGCAGGTTACAGCAGCATGGCTACACCTTC. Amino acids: CASRLQQHGYTF.